What follows are 3 T cell receptor beta chains derived from one specimen sequenced in a study of blood T cell repertoires in COVID-19. Some clones are missing from TCRdb's copy, which holds only in-frame ones; the method was immunoSEQ multiplex PCR. The table lists about 210,000 clones, around 81% of them singletons, with about 8.9% in the top ten. Sequences were obtained from PBMCs or T cells enriched from blood (not recorded which). The source of these receptors is a woman between 50 and 59 years old with acute COVID-19.

This clone was observed a single time. The chain recombines TRBV3-1 (or the pseudogene TRBV3-2) with TRBJ2-5, with 8 positions matching TRBD2. The germline gives CDR1 LGHDT, CDR2 YNNKEL (reference sequence). The CDR3 runs 14 residues. The trim removed 11 bases at V and 4 bases at J, leaving 12 bases unmatched. CDR3 region: CAAGGAGVSETQYF. CDR3 nucleotide sequence: TGTGCCGCAGGAGGAGCGGGAGTATCAGAGACCCAGTACTTC.

The chain employs TRBV5-6 and TRBJ1-6, with D possibly TRBD1 on 6 matching bases. V was shortened by 6 bases and J by 8 bases, with 21 bases between the two germline ends. The CDR3 extends over 16 amino acids. Germline CDR1 reads SGHDT; CDR2 reads YYEEEE. The CDR3 DNA follows: TGTGCCAGCACCGATCAAAAGGGGGAGGGCGATTCACCCCTCCACTTT. Translation: CASTDQKGEGDSPLHF.

The V gene is TRBV7-9, the J gene TRBJ2-1; TRBD1 aligns across 8 bases. The CDR3 is 14 residues long. CDR1 and CDR2 from the germline V gene are SEHNR and FQNEAQ (reference sequence). J lost 7 bases, V lost 3 bases, and 5 bases had no gene match. The CDR3 here is CASSFDRGSNEQFF. The CDR3, as DNA: TGTGCCAGCAGCTTCGACAGGGGAAGTAATGAGCAGTTCTTC. Looking up the rest from reference TRBV7-9 and TRBJ2-1 gives the full variable domain: DTGVSQNPRHKITKRGQNVTFRCDPISEHNRLYWYRQTLGQGPEFLTYFQNEAQLEKSRLLSDRFSAERPKGSFSTLEIQRTEQGDSAMYLCASSFDRGSNEQFFGPGTRLTVL.